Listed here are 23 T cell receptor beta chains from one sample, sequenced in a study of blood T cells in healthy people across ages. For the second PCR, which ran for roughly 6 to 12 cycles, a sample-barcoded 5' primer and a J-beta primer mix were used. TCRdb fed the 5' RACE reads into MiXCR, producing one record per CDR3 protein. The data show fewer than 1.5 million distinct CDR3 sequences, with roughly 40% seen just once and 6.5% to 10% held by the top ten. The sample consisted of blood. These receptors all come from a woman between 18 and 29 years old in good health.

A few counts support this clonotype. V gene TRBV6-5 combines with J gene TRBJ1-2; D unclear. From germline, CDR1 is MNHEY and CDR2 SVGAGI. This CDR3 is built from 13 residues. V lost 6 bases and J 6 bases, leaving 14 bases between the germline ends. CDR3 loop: CASSRSAEDGYTF. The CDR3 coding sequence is TGTGCCAGCAGCCGCAGCGCAGAAGATGGCTACACCTTC.

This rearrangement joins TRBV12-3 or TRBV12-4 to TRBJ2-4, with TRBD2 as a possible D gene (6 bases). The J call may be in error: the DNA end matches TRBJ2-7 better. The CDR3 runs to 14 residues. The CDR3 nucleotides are TGTGCCAGCAGGCCACGGGGGTCGAACTACGAGCAGTACTTC. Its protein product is CASRPRGSNYEQYF.

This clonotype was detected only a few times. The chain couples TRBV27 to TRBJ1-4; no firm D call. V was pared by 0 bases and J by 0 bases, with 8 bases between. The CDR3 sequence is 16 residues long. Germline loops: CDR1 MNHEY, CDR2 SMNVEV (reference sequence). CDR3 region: CASSLSVTPTNEKLFF. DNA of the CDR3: TGTGCCAGCAGTTTATCCGTGACCCCAACTAATGAAAAACTGTTTTTT.

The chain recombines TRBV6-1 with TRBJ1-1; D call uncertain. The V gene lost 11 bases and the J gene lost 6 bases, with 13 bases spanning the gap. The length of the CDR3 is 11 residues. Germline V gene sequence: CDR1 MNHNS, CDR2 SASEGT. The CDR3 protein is CAALSTAEAFF. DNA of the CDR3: TGTGCCGCATTGTCGACCGCTGAAGCTTTCTTT.

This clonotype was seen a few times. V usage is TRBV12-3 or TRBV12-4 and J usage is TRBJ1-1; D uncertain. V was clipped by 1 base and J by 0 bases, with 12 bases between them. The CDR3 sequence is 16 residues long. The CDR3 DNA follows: TGTGCCAGCAGTTTAGGCGACCCGGGAATGAACACTGAAGCTTTCTTT. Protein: CASSLGDPGMNTEAFF.

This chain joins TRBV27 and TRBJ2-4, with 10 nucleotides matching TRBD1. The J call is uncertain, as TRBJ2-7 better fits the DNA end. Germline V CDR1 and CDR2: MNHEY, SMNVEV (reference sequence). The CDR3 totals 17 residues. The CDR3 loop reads CASSLFGAGTGVGEQYF. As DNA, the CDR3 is TGTGCCAGCAGTTTATTTGGTGCTGGGACAGGGGTCGGCGAGCAGTACTTC.

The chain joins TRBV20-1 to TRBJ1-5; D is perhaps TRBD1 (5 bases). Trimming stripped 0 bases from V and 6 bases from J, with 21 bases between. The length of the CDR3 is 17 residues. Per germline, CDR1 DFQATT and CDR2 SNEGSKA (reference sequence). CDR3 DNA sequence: TGCAGTGCTAGAGATGGATCAGACGCGGGGGGACTTCAGCCCCAGCATTTT. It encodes CSARDGSDAGGLQPQHF.

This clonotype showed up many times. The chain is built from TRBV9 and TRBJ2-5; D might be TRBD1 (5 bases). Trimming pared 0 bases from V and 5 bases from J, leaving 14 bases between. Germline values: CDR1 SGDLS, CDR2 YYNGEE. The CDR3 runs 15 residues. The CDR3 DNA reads TGTGCCAGCAGCGTAGGCGCCAGGGAAGGGGAGACCCAGTACTTC. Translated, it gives CASSVGAREGETQYF. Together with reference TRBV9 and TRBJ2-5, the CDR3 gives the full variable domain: DSGVTQTPKHLITATGQRVTLRCSPRSGDLSVYWYQQSLDQGLQFLIQYYNGEERAKGNILERFSAQQFPDLHSELNLSSLELGDSALYFCASSVGAREGETQYFGPGTRLLVL.

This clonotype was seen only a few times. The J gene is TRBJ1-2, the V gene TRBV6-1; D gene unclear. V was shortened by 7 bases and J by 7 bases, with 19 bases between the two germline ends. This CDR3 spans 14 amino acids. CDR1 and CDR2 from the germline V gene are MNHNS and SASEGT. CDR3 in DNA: TGTGCCAGCACCCGCGAGGGTTCTGAAAGTGGCTACACCTTC. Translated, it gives CASTREGSESGYTF.

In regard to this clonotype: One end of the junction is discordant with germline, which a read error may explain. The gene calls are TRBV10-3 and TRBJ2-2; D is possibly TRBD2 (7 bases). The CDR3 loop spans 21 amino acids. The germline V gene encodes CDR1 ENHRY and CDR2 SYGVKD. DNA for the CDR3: TGTGTCATCAGTGAGTCGTCGGGGGGCACTTCGACTAGAAGGAAAACCGGGGAGCTGTTTTTT. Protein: CVISESSGGTSTRRKTGELFF.

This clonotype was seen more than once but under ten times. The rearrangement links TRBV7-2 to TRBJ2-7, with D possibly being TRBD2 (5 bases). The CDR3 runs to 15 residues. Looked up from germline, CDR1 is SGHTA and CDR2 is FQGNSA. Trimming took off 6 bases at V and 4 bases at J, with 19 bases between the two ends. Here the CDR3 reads CASSREPGPTYEQYF. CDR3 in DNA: TGTGCCAGCAGTCGGGAACCAGGTCCGACGTACGAGCAGTACTTC. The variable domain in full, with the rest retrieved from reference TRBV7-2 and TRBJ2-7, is GAGVSQSPSNKVTEKGKDVELRCDPISGHTALYWYRQSLGQGLEFLIYFQGNSAPDKSGLPSDRFSAERTGGSVSTLTIQRTQQEDSAVYLCASSREPGPTYEQYFGPGTRLTVT.

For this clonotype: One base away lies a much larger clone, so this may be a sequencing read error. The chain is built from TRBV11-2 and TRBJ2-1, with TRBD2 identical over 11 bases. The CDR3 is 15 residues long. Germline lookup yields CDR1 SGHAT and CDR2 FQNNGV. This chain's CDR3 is CVSSPTSGRSNEQFF. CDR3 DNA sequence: TGTGTCAGCAGTCCAACTAGCGGGAGATCCAATGAGCAGTTCTTC.

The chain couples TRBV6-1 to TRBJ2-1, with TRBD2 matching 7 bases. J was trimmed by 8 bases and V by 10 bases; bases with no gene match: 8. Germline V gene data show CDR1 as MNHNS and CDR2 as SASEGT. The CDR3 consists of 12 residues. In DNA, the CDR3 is TGTGCCATCCGGGACTACCGGGATGAGCAGTTCTTC. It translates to CAIRDYRDEQFF.

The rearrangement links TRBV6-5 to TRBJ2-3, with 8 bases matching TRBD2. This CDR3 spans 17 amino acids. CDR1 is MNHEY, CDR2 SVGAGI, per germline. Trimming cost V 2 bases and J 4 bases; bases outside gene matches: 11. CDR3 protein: CASSYAPGAGGSDTQYF. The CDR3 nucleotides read TGTGCCAGCAGTTACGCTCCCGGGGCGGGAGGTTCAGATACGCAGTATTTT.

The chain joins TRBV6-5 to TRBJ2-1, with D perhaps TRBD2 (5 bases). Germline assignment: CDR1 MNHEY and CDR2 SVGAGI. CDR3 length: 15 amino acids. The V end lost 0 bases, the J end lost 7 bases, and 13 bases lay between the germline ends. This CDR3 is CASSYSPLAGNEQFF. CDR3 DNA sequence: TGTGCCAGCAGTTACTCTCCGCTAGCTGGGAATGAGCAGTTCTTC.

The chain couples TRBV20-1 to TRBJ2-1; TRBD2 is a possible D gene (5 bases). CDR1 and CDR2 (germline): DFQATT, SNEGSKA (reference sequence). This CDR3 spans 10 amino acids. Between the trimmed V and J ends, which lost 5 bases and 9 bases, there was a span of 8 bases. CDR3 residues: CSALEAEQFF. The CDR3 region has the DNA TGCAGTGCTCTGGAGGCTGAGCAGTTCTTC.

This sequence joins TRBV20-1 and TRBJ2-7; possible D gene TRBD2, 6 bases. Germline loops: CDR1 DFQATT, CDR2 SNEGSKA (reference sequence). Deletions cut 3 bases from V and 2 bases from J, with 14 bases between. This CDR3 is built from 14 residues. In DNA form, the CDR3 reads TGCAGTGCTAGGGACTGGGCGGGAACCTACGAGCAGTACTTC. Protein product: CSARDWAGTYEQYF.

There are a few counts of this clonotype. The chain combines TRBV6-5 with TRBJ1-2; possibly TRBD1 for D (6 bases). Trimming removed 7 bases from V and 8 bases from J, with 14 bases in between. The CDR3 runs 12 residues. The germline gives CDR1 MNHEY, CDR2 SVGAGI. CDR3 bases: TGTGCCAGCACCCGGACAGTCGACGGCTACACCTTC. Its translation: CASTRTVDGYTF.

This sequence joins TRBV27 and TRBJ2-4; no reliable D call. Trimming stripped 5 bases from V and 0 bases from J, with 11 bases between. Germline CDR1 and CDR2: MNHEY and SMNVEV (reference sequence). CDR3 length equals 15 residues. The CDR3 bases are TGTGCCAGCAGTGCAGCGTTCATAGCCAAAAACATTCAGTACTTC. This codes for CASSAAFIAKNIQYF.

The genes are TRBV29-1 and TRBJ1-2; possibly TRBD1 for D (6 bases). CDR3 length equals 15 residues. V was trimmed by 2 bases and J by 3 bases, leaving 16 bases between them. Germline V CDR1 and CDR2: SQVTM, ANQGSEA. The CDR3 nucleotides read TGCAGCGTTGAAACAACAGGGCCGATATACTATGGCTACACCTTC. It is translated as CSVETTGPIYYGYTF.

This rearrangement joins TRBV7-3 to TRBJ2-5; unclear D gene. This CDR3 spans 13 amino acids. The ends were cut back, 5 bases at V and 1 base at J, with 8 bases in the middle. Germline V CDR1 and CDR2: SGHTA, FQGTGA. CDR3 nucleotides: TGTGCCAGCAGCGCAACAGCCCAAGAGACCCAGTACTTC. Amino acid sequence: CASSATAQETQYF.

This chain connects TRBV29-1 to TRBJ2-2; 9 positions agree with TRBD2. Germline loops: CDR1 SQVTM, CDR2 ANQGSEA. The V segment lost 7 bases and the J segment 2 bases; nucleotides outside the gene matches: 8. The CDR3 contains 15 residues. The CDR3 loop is CSARLAETNTGELFF. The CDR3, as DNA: TGCAGCGCAAGACTAGCGGAGACCAACACCGGGGAGCTGTTTTTT.

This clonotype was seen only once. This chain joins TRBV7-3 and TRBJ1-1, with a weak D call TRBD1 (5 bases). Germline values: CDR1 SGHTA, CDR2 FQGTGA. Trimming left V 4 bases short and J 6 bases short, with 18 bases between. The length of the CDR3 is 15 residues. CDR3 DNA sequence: TGTGCCAGCAGCTCCCCAGGGCCCCCTTCAGCTGAAGCTTTCTTT. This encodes CASSSPGPPSAEAFF.